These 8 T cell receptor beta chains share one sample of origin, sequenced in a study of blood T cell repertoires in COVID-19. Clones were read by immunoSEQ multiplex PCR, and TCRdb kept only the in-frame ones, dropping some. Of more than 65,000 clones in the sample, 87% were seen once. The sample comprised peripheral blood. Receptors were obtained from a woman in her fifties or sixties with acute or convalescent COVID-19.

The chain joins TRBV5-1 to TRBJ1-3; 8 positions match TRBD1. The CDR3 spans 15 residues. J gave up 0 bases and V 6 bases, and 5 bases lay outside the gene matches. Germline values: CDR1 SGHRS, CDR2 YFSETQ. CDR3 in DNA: TGCGCCAGCAAAAGGACAGGGAACTCTGGAAACACCATATATTTT. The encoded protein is CASKRTGNSGNTIYF.

DNA for the CDR3: TGTGCCAGCAATCTCAACGCGGGGGACACTGAAGCTTTCTTT. The encoded protein is CASNLNAGDTEAFF. The V call is TRBV2, the J call TRBJ1-1; maybe TRBD1 (5 bases). The germline V and J ends were trimmed by 7 bases and 3 bases, with 15 bases remaining between them. There are 14 residues in the CDR3. Germline-derived CDR1 and CDR2 are SNHLY and FYNNEI.

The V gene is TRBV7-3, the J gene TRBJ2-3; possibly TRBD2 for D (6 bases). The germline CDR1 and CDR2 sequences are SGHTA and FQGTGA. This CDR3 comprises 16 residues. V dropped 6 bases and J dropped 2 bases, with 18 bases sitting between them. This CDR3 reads CASSSLGDWDTDTQYF. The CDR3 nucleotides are TGTGCCAGCAGTTCCTTAGGGGACTGGGACACAGATACGCAGTATTTT.

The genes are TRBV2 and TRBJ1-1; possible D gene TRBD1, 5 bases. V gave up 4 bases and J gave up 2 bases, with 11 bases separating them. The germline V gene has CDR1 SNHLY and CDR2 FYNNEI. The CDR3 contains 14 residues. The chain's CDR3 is CASSVQGRNTEAFF. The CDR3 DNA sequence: TGTGCCAGCAGTGTGCAGGGCCGTAACACTGAAGCTTTCTTT.

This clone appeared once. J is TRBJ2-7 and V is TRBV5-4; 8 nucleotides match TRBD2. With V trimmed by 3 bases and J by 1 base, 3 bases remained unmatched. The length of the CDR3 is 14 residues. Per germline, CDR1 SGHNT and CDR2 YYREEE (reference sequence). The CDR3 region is CASSSLADSYEQYF. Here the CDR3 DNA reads TGTGCCAGCAGCTCACTAGCGGATTCCTACGAGCAGTACTTC.

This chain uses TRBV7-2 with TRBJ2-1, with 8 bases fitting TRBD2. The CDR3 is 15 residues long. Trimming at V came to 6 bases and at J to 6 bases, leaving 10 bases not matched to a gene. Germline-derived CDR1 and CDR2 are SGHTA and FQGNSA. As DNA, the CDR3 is TGTGCCAGCAGGGGGACTAGAGGGACCGGCAATGAGCAGTTCTTC. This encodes CASRGTRGTGNEQFF.

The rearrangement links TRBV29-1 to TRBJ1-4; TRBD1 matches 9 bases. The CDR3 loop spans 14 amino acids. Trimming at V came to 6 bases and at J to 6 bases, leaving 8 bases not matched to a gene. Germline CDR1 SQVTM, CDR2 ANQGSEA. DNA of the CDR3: TGCAGCGTGGCCGGGACAGGGTCATATGAAAAACTGTTTTTT. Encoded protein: CSVAGTGSYEKLFF.

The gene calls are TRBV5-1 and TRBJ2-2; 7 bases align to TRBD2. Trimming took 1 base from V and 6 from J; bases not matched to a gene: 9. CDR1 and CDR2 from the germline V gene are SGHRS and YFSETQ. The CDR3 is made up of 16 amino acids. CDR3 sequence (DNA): TGCGCCAGCAGCTTGAGAGCGGGAACATTGGCCGGGGAGCTGTTTTTT. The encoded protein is CASSLRAGTLAGELFF.